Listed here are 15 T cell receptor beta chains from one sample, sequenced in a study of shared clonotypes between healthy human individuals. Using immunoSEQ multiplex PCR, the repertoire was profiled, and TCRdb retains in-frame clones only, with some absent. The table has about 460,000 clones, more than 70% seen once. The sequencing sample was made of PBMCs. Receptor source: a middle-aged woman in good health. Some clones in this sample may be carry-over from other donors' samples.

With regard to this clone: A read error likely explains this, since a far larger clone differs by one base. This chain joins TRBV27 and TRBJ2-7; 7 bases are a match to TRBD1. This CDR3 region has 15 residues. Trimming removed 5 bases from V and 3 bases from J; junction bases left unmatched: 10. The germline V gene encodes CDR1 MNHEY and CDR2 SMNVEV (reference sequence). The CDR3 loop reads CASSPGTAFFYEQYF. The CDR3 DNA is TGTGCCAGCAGTCCCGGGACAGCCTTCTTCTACGAGCAGTACTTC.

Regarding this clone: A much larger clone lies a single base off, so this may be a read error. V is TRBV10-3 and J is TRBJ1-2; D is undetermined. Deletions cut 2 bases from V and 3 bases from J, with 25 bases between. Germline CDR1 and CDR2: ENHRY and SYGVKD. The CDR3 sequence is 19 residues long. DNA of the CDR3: TGTGCCATCAGTGAGAAGGTCGCCACCCCATTGATAGCTGACTATGGCTACACCTTC. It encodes CAISEKVATPLIADYGYTF.

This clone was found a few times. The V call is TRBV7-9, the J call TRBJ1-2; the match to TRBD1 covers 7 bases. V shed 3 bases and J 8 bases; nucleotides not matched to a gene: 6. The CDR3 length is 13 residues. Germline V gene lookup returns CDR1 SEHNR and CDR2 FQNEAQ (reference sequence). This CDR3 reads CASSLDQGVGYTF. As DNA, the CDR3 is TGTGCCAGCAGCTTGGACCAGGGGGTCGGCTACACCTTC.

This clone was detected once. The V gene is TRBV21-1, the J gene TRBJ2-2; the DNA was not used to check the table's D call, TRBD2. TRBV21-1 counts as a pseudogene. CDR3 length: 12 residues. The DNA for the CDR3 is TGTGCCAGCAGGAGAAACACCGGGGAGCTGTTTTTT. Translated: CASRRNTGELFF.

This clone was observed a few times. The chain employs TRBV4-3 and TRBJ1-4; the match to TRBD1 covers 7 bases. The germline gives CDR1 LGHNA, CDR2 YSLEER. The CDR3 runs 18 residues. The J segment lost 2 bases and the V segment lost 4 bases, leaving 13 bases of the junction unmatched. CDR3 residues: CASSRNPGPGQTNEKLFF. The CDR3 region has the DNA TGCGCCAGCAGCCGAAATCCGGGGCCGGGACAGACTAATGAAAAACTGTTTTTT.

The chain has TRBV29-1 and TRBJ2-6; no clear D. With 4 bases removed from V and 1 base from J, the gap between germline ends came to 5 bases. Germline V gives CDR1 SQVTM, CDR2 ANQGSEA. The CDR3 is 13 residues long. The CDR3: CSVAQSGANVLTF. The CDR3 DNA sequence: TGCAGCGTTGCTCAGTCTGGGGCCAACGTCCTGACTTTC.

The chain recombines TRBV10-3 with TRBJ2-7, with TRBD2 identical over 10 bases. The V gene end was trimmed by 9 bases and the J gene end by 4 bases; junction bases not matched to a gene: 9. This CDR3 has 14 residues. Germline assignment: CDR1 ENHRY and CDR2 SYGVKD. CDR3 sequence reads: CAISPSGREYEQYF. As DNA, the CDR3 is TGTGCCATTTCTCCTAGCGGGAGAGAATACGAGCAGTACTTC.

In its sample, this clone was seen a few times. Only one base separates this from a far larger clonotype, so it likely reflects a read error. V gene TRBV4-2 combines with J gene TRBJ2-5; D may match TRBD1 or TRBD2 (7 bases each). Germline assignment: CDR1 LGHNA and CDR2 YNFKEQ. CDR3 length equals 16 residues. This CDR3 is CASSQGREAGGETRYF. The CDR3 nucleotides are TGTGCCAGCAGCCAAGGTCGAGAAGCAGGGGGGGAGACCCGGTACTTC.

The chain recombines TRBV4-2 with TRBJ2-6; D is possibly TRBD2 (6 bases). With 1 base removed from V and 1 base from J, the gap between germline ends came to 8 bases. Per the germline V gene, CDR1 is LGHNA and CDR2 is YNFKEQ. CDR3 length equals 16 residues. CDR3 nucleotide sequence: TGTGCCAGCAGCCAAGGTGCGGGATCTGGGGCCAACGTCCTGACTTTC. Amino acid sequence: CASSQGAGSGANVLTF.

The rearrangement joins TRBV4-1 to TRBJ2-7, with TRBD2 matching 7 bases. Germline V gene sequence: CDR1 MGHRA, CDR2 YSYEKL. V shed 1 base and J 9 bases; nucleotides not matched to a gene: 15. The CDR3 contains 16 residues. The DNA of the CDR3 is TGCGCCAGCAGCCAAGGGTCAGCGCGGGGGAGAAAGGGGCAGTACTTC. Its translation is CASSQGSARGRKGQYF.

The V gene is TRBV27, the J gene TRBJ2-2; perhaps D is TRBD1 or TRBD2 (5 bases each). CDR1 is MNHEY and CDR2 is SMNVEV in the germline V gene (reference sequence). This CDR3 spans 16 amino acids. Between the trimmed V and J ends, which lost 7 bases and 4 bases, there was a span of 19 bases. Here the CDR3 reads CASTSLLRGATGELFF. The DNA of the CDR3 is TGTGCCAGCACCTCCTTATTGAGGGGCGCCACCGGGGAGCTGTTTTTT.

The CDR3, as DNA: TGTGCCAGCAGCTTAGTGGGGGGCCACGAGCAGTACTTC. Amino acids: CASSLVGGHEQYF. The rearrangement links TRBV7-9 to TRBJ2-7, with D perhaps TRBD1 or TRBD2 (6 bases each). Germline assignment: CDR1 SEHNR and CDR2 FQNEAQ (reference sequence). The ends were cut back, 1 base at V and 5 bases at J, with 9 bases in the middle. This CDR3 has 13 amino acids. The full variable domain, in which reference TRBV7-9 and TRBJ2-7 provide the parts outside the CDR3, is DTGVSQNPRHKITKRGQNVTFRCDPISEHNRLYWYRQTLGQGPEFLTYFQNEAQLEKSRLLSDRFSAERPKGSFSTLEIQRTEQGDSAMYLCASSLVGGHEQYFGPGTRLTVT.

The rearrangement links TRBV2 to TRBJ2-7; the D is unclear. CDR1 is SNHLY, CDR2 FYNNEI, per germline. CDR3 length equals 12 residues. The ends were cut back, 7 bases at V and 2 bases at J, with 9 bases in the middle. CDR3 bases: TGTGCCAGCATCGCGGACCCCTACGAGCAGTACTTC. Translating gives CASIADPYEQYF. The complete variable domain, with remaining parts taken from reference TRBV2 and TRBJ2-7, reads EPEVTQTPSHQVTQMGQEVILRCVPISNHLYFYWYRQILGQKVEFLVSFYNNEISEKSEIFDDQFSVERPDGSNFTLKIRSTKLEDSAMYFCASIADPYEQYFGPGTRLTVT.

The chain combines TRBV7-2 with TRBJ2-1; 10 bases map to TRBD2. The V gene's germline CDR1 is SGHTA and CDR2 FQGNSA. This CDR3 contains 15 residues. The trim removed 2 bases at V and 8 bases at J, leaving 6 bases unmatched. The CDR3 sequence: CASSLSSGSPHEQFF. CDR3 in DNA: TGTGCCAGCAGCTTATCTAGCGGGAGCCCTCATGAGCAGTTCTTC.

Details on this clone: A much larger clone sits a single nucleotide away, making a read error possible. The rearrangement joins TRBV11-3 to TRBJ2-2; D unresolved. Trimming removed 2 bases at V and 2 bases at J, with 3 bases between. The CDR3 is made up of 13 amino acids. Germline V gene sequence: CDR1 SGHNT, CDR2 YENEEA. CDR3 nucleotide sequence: TGTGCCAGCAGCTTACTAAACACCGGGGAGCTGTTTTTT. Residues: CASSLLNTGELFF.